This TCR beta chain was documented in a study of regulatory T cells in long-lasting Graves disease. Study results and caveats: Persistent cases favored TRBV28, TRBJ1-2 and TRBJ2-5. Public clonotype sharing was higher in persistent than newly diagnosed patients.

V was shortened by 2 bases and J by 10 bases, with 8 bases between the two germline ends. The CDR3 covers 12 residues. Researchers made TCR beta libraries by using iRepertoire HTBI primers and running Arm-PCR on CDR3 regions. TCRdb independently ran MiXCR on the multiplex PCR reads; one entry per CDR3 protein. The sample carries some 370,000 distinct CDR3 sequences, roughly 25% recorded once. Noted time point: persistent/refractory GD, antithyroid drugs over 5 years with positive TRAb. PBMC-extracted RNA yielded the TCR library. American Thyroid Association guidelines defined how Graves' disease was diagnosed. Many counts were recorded for this clonotype. Its antigen is not known.

The source was peripheral blood mononuclear cells (PBMCs), collected when the disease was refractory, from a patient treated with antithyroid drugs. The chain combines TRBV12-3 or TRBV12-4 with TRBJ2-2, with D uncertain. The clonotype comes from a woman between 35 and 50 years old with Graves disease. Here the CDR3 reads CASSLPQAELFF. CDR3 in DNA: TGTGCCAGCAGTTTACCTCAGGCGGAGCTGTTTTTT.